This T cell receptor beta chain derives from a study of OX40 agonist ivuxolimab in advanced cancers. The study's findings and limits: On average, CD8+ T cells showed a greater number of expanded clones than CD4+. Circulating CD4+ and CD8+ T cells showed clonal expansion by week 6 at 0.1 to 3.0 mg/kg. The work left the antigen specificity of expanded peripheral T cells undetermined.

Autoimmune disease history or systemic immunosuppression led to patients being barred. Method: immunoSEQ multiplex PCR; TCRdb's copy keeps in-frame clones and lacks some. The sample lists some 69,000 clones; about 80% were seen once. The V segment lost 5 bases and the J segment 4 bases; nucleotides outside the gene matches: 10. The germline CDR1 and CDR2 sequences are SGHAT and FQNNGV. The CDR3 is 16 amino acids. For this clone: Its specificity is not known.

This TCR was sampled from an adult with an advanced solid tumor such as melanoma, head and neck, liver or kidney cancer. This chain links TRBV11-2 with TRBJ2-7; 11 nucleotides agree with TRBD1. This material consisted of CD4+ or CD8+ T cells sorted from blood, taken in a trial of the OX40 agonist ivuxolimab. In DNA, the CDR3 is TGTGCCAGCAGCCCCACCGGGACAGGGGGGATTTACGAGCAGTACTTC. Translated, it gives CASSPTGTGGIYEQYF.